This TCR beta chain was identified during a study of blood T cells in healthy people across ages. Findings and caveats of the study: Long-lived donors exceeded aged donors in naive CD4+ cells and diversity. Strong correlation linked observed beta diversity and percent naive T cells.

Comments on this clonotype: No antigen is known for it.

The CDR3 sequence is 16 residues long. Germline V CDR1 and CDR2: SGHTA, FQGNSA. Trimming pared 1 base from V and 2 bases from J, leaving 12 bases between. It was with a sample-barcoded 5' primer and a J-beta primer mix that a second PCR of about 7 to 12 cycles was run. TCRdb re-called the 5' RACE reads through MiXCR, storing one row per CDR3 protein. The sample comprises about 1.4 million distinct CDR3 sequences, approximately 59% of which are singletons, and over 6.5% rests with the top ten. This sequence joins TRBV7-2 and TRBJ2-1; no clear D gene. The origin of this receptor is a man aged 18 to 35 in good health. What was sequenced was blood. In DNA form, the CDR3 reads TGTGCCAGCAGCTTAGTCCCCCTTCCTCCCTACAATGAGCAGTTCTTC. This sequence encodes CASSLVPLPPYNEQFF.